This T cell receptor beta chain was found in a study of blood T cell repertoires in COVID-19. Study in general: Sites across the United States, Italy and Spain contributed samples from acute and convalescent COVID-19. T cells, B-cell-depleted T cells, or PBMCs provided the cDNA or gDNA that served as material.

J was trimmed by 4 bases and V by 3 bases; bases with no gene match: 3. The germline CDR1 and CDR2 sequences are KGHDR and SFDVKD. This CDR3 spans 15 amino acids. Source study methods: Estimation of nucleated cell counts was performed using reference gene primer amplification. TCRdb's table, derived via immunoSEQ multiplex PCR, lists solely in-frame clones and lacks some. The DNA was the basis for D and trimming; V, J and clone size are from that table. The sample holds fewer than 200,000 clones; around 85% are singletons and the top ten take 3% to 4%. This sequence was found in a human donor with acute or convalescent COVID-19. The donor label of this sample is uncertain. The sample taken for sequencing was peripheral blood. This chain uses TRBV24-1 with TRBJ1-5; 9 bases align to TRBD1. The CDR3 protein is CATSDRGTGNQPQHF. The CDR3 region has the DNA TGTGCCACCAGTGATAGAGGGACAGGGAATCAGCCCCAGCATTTT.